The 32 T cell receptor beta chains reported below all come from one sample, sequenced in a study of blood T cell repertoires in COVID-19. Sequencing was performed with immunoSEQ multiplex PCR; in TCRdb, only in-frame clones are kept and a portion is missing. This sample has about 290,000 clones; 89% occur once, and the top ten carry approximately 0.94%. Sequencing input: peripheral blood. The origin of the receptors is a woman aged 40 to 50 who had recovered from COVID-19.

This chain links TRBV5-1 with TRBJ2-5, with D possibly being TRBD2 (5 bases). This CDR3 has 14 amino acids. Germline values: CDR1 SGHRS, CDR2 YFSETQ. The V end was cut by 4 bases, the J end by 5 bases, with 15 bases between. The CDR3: CASSRYLTGETQYF. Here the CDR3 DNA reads TGCGCCAGCAGCCGGTATTTGACGGGGGAGACCCAGTACTTC.

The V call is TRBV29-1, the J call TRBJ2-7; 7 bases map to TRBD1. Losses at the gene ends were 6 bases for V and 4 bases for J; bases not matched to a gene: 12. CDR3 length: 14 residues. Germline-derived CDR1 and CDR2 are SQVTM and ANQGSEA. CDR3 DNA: TGCAGCGTACCAGTGGGACAGTTGGGATACGAGCAGTACTTC. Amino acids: CSVPVGQLGYEQYF.

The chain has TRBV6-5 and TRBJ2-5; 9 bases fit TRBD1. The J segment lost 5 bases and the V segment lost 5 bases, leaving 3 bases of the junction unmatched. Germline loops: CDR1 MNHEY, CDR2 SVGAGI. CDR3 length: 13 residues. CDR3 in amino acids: CASSRDRAETQYF. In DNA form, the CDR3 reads TGTGCCAGCAGTCGGGACAGGGCGGAGACCCAGTACTTC.

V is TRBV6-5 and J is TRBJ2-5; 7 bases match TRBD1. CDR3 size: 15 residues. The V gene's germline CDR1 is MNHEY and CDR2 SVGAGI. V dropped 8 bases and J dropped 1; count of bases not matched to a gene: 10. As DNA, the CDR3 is TGTGCCAGCGGATTACAGGGGTCCGGCCAAGAGACCCAGTACTTC. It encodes CASGLQGSGQETQYF.

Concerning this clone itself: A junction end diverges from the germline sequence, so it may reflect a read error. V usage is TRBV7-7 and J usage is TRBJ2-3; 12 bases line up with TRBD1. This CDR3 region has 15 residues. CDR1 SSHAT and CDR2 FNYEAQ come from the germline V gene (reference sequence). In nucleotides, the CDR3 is TGTGCTAGCAGCTCGGGACAGGGGGCCTCAGATACGCAGTATTTT. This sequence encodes CASSSGQGASDTQYF.

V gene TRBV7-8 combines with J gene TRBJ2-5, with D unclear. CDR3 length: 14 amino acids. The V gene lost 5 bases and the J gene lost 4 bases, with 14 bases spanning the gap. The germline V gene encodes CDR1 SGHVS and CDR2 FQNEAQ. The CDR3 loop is CASSAGLPGETQYF. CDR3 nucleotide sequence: TGTGCCAGCAGCGCAGGCCTGCCAGGAGAGACCCAGTACTTC.

The CDR3 region has the DNA TGTGCCAGCTCACCAGCGGCCGGAAGCGTCTATGGCTACACCTTC. Encoded protein: CASSPAAGSVYGYTF. The chain joins TRBV18 to TRBJ1-2; D is unclear. This CDR3 is 15 amino acids long. With 2 bases removed from V and 4 bases from J, the gap between germline ends came to 14 bases. Germline V lookup: CDR1 KGHSH, CDR2 LQKENI.

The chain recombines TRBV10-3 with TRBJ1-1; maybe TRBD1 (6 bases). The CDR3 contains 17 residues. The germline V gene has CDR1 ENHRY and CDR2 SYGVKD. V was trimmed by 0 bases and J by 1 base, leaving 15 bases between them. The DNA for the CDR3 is TGTGCCATCAGTGAGTCGACATTTGAGGACAGGAACACTGAAGCTTTCTTT. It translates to CAISESTFEDRNTEAFF.

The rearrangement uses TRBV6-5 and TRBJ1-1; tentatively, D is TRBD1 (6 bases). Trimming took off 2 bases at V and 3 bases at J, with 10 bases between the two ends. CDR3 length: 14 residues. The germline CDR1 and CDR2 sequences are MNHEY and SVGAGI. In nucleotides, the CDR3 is TGTGCCAGCAGTTACGGGGGGGCGGACACTGAAGCTTTCTTT. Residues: CASSYGGADTEAFF.

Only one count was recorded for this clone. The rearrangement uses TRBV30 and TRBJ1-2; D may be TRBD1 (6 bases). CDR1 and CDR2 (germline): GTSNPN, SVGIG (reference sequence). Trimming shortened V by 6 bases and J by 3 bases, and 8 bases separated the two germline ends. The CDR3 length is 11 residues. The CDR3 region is CACQGYYGYTF. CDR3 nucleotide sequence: TGTGCCTGCCAGGGGTACTATGGCTACACCTTC.

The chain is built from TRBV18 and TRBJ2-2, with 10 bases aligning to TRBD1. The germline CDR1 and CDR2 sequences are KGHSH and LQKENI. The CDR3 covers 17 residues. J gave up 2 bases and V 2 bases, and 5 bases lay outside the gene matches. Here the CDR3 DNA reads TGTGCCAGCTCACCAACCGGGACAGGGGACAACACCGGGGAGCTGTTTTTT. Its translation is CASSPTGTGDNTGELFF.

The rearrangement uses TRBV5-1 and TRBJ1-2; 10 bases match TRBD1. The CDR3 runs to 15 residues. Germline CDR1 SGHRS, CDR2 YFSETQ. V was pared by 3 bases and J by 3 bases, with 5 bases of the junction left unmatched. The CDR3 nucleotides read TGCGCCAGCAGCTCGGGACAGGGGCCCCACTATGGCTACACCTTC. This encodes CASSSGQGPHYGYTF.

The CDR3 reads CASSLGGGPQETQYF. In DNA form, the CDR3 reads TGTGCCAGCAGCTTAGGAGGCGGGCCCCAAGAGACCCAGTACTTC. The chain carries TRBV5-4 and TRBJ2-5; D is possibly TRBD2 (5 bases). V gave up 2 bases and J gave up 1 base, with 12 bases separating them. The germline CDR1 and CDR2 sequences are SGHNT and YYREEE (reference sequence). The CDR3 is 15 amino acids.

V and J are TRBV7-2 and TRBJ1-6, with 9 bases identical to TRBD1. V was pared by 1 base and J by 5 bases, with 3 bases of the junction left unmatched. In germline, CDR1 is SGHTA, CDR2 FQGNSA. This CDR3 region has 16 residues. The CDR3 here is CASSLGTGANNSPLHF. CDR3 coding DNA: TGTGCCAGCAGCTTAGGGACAGGGGCAAATAATTCACCCCTCCACTTT.

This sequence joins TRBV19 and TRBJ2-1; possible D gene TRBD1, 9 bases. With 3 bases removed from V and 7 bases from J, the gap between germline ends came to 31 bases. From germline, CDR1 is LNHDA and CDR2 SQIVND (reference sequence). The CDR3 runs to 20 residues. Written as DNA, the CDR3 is TGTGCCAGTAGTATTACAACAGGGGGCTCCGGGACTAGTCGACTTAATGAGCAGTTCTTC. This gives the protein CASSITTGGSGTSRLNEQFF.

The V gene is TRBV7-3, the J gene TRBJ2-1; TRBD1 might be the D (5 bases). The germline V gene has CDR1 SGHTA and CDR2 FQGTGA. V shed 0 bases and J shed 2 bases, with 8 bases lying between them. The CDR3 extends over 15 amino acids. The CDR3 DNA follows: TGTGCCAGCAGCTTAACAGGGGTCGCCTACAATGAGCAGTTCTTC. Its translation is CASSLTGVAYNEQFF.

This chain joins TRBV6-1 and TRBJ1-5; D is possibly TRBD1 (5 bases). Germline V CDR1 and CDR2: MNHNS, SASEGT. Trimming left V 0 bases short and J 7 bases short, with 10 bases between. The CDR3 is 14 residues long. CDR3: CASSEAGGGQPQHF. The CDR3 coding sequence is TGTGCCAGCAGTGAAGCCGGTGGGGGGCAGCCCCAGCATTTT.

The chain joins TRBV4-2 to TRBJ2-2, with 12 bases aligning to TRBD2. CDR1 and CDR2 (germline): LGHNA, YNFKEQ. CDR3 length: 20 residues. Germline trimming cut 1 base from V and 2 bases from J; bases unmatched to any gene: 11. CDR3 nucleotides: TGTGCCAGCAGCCAAGGTTCTGGGCTAGCGGGAGGGCCTAACACCGGGGAGCTGTTTTTT. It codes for CASSQGSGLAGGPNTGELFF.

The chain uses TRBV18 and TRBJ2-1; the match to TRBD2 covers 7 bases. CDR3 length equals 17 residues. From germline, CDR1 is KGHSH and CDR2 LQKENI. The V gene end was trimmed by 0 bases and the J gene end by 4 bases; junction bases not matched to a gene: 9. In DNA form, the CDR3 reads TGTGCCAGCTCACCACCGGGTGCGGGAGAGGTATACAATGAGCAGTTCTTC. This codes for CASSPPGAGEVYNEQFF.

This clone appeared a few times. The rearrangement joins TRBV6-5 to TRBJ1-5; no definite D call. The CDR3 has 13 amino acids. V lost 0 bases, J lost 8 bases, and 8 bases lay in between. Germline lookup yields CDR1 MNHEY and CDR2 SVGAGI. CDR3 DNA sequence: TGTGCCAGCAGTTACTCCCTGGGAGAGCCCCAGCATTTT. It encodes CASSYSLGEPQHF.

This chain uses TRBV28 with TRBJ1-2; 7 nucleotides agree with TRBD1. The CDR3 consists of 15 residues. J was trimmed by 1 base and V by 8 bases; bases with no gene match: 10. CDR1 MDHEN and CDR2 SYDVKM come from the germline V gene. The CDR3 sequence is CASASADRDNYGYTF. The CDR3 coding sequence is TGTGCCAGCGCTAGCGCAGACAGGGATAACTATGGCTACACCTTC.

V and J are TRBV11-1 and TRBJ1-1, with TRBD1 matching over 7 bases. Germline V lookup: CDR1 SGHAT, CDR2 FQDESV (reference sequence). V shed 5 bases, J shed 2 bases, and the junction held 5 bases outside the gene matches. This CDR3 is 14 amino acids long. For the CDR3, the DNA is TGTGCCAGCAGCGCTTGGACAGGCAACACTGAAGCTTTCTTT. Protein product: CASSAWTGNTEAFF.

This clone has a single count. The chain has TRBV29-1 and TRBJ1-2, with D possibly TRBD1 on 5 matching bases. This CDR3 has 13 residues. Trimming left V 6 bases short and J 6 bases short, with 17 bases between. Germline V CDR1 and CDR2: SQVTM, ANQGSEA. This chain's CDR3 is CSVGQGVGDGYTF. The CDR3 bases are TGCAGCGTGGGTCAAGGGGTTGGGGATGGCTACACCTTC.

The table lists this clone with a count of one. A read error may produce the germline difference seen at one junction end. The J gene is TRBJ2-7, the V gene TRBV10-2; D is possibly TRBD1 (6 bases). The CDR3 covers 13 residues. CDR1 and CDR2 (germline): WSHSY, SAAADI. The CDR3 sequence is CASSEIQGKQLNF. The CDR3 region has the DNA TGCGCCAGCAGTGAGATTCAGGGGAAACAACTCAACTTC.

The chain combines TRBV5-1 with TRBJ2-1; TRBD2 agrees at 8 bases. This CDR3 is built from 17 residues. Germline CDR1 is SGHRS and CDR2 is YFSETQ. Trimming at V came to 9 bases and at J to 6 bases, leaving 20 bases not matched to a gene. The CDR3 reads CATRGGATAGLPNEQFF. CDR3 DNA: TGCGCCACCCGGGGGGGCGCCACGGCTGGGCTCCCCAATGAGCAGTTCTTC.

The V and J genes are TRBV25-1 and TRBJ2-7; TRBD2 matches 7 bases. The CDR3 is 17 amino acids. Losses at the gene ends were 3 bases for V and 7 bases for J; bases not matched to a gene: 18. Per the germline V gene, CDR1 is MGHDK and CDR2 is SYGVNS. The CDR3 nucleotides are TGTGCCAGCAGTGATATAACAGCACTAGCGCCCGTAGGGGAGCAGTACTTC. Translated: CASSDITALAPVGEQYF.

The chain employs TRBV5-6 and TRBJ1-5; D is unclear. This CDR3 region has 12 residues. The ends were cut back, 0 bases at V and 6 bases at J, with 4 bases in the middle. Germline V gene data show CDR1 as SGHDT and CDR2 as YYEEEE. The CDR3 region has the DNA TGTGCCAGCAGCTTGGCCGGTCAGCCCCAGCATTTT. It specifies CASSLAGQPQHF.

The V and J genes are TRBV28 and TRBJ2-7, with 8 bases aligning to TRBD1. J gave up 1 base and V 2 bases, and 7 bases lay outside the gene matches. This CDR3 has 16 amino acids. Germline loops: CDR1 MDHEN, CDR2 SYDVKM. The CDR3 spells CASSLGTGPTSYEQYF. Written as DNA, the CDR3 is TGTGCCAGCAGTTTAGGGACAGGACCCACTTCCTACGAGCAGTACTTC.

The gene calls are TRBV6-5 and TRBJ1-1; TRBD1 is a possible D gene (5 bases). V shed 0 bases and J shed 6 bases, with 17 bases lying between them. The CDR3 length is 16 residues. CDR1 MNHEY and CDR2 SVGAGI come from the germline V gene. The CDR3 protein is CASSYSGAGDWAEAFF. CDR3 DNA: TGTGCCAGCAGTTACTCTGGGGCGGGGGACTGGGCTGAAGCTTTCTTT.

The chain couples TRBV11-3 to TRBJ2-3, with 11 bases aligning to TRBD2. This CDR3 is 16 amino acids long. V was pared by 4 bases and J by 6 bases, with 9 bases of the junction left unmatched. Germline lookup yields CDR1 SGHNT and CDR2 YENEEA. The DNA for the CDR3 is TGTGCCAGCAGCTCCGAAATGTCTAGCGGGAGGGATACGCAGTATTTT. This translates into CASSSEMSSGRDTQYF.

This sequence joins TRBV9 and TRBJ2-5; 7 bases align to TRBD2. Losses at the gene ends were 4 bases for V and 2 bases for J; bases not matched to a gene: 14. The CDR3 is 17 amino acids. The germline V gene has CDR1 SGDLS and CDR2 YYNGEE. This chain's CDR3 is CASSPVGRTSEQETQYF. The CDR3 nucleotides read TGTGCCAGCAGCCCAGTCGGCCGCACTAGCGAGCAAGAGACCCAGTACTTC.

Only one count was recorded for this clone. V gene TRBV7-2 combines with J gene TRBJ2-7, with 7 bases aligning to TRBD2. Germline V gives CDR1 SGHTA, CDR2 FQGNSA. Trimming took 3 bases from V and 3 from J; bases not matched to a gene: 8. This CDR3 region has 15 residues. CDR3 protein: CASSFLTSAGYEQYF. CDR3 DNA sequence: TGTGCCAGCAGCTTCCTAACTAGCGCTGGCTACGAGCAGTACTTC.